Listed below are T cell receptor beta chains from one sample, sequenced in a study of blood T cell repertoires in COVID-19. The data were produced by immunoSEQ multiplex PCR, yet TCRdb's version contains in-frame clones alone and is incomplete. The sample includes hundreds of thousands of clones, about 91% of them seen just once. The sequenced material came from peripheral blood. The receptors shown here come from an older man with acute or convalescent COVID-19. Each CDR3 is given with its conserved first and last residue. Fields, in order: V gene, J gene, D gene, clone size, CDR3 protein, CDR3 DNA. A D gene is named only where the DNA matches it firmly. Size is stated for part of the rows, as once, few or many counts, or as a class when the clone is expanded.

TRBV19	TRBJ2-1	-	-	CASSETSLGNEQFF	TGTGCCAGTAGTGAGACTAGTCTCGGGAATGAGCAGTTCTTC
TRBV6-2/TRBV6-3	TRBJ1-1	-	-	CASSSWAGGTEAFF	TGTGCCAGCAGTTCATGGGCCGGGGGAACTGAAGCTTTCTTT
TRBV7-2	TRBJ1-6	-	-	CASSLVPAGEGSPLHF	TGTGCCAGCAGCTTAGTCCCCGCAGGCGAGGGTTCACCCCTCCACTTT
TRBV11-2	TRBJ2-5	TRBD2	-	CASSRSGGLETQYF	TGTGCCAGCAGCCGCTCCGGGGGGTTGGAGACCCAGTACTTC
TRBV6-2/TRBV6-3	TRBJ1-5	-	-	CASSYSRNQPQHF	TGTGCCAGCAGTTACTCCCGGAATCAGCCCCAGCATTTT
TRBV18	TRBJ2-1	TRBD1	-	CASSTAKGASVANYGEQFF	TGTGCCAGCTCAACAGCAAAGGGGGCGAGCGTTGCCAATTACGGTGAGCAGTTCTTC
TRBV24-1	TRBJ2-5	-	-	CATSDSSQGAETQYF	TGTGCCACCAGTGATTCCTCCCAGGGTGCGGAGACCCAGTACTTC
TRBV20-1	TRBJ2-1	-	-	CSASDEQFF	TGCAGTGCTAGCGATGAGCAGTTCTTC
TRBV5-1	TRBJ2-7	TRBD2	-	CASKGLAGSGSYEQYF	TGCGCCAGCAAGGGACTAGCGGGATCCGGCTCCTACGAGCAGTACTTC
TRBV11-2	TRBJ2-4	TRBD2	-	CASRLAGLKNIQYF	TGTGCCAGCAGGCTAGCGGGTCTAAAAAACATTCAGTACTTC
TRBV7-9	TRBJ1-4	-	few	CASSFGLGREVFF	TGTGCCAGCAGCTTCGGTTTGGGCAGGGAGGTGTTTTTT
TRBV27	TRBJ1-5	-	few	CASSFFNQPQHF	TGTGCCAGCAGTTTCTTTAATCAGCCCCAGCATTTT
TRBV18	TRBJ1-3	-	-	CASSSSTGFSGNTIYF	TGTGCCAGCTCATCCTCGACAGGCTTCTCTGGAAACACCATATATTTT
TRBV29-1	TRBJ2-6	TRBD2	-	CSATRLAVTSGANVLTF	TGCAGCGCAACCCGACTAGCGGTAACCTCTGGGGCCAACGTCCTGACTTTC
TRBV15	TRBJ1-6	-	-	CATSRERTPYNSPLHF	TGTGCCACCAGCAGGGAGAGGACACCCTATAATTCACCCCTCCACTTT
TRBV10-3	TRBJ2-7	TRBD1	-	CAIKQGANTYEQYF	TGTGCCATAAAACAGGGGGCTAATACCTACGAGCAGTACTTC
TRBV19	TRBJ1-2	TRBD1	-	CASSADRVSGYTF	TGTGCCAGTAGCGCCGACAGGGTGTCTGGCTACACCTTC
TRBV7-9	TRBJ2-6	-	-	CASSRDSPAGANVLTF	TGTGCCAGCAGCCGTGACAGTCCCGCGGGGGCCAACGTCCTGACTTTC
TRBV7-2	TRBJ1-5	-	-	CASSLVSTDSNQPQHF	TGTGCCAGCAGCTTAGTATCGACAGATAGCAATCAGCCCCAGCATTTT
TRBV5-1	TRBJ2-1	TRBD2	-	CASSGGGILDNEQFF	TGCGCCAGCTCCGGCGGGGGGATACTTGACAATGAGCAGTTCTTC
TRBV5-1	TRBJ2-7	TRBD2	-	CASSLGLAGAFSYEQYF	TGCGCCAGCAGCTTGGGGCTAGCGGGAGCTTTCTCCTACGAGCAGTACTTC
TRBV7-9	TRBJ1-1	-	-	CASSLSPGYEAFF	TGTGCCAGCAGCCTGTCGCCAGGGTACGAAGCTTTCTTT
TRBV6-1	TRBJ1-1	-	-	CASSEQLSGSEAFF	TGTGCCAGCAGTGAACAGCTCTCAGGTAGTGAAGCTTTCTTT
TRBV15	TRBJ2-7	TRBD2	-	CATSRSGVGDEQYF	TGTGCCACCAGCAGAAGCGGGGTCGGGGACGAGCAGTACTTC
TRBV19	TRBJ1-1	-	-	CASIDTSANTEAFF	TGTGCCAGTATAGACACGTCGGCGAACACTGAAGCTTTCTTT
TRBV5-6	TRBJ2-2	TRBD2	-	CASSESGTSGRKTGELFF	TGTGCCAGCAGCGAGTCCGGGACTAGCGGGAGAAAAACCGGGGAGCTGTTTTTT
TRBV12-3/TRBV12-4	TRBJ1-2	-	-	CASSQANYGYTF	TGTGCCAGCAGTCAGGCAAACTATGGCTACACCTTC
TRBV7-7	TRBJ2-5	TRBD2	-	CASSLGLAGGLETQYF	TGTGCCAGCAGCTTAGGACTAGCGGGGGGGTTAGAGACCCAGTACTTC
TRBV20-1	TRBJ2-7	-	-	CSAQASYEQYF	TGCAGTGCCCAAGCCTCCTACGAGCAGTACTTC
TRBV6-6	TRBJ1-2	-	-	CASSYVSYTF	TGTGCCAGCAGTTACGTATCCTACACCTTC
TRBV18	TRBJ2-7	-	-	CASSPQGPGREQYF	TGTGCCAGCTCACCACAGGGTCCAGGGCGCGAGCAGTACTTC
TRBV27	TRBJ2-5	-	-	CASSLGRGYLGETQYF	TGTGCCAGCAGTTTGGGCAGGGGATATTTGGGAGAGACCCAGTACTTC
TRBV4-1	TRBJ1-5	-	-	CASSQDNGGEQPQHF	TGCGCCAGCAGCCAAGATAATGGGGGGGAACAGCCCCAGCATTTT
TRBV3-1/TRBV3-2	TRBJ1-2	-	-	CASSQDSGLTVGYTF	TGTGCCAGCAGCCAAGACTCGGGTTTGACCGTCGGCTACACCTTC
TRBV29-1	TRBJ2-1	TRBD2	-	CSSGPSGGYNEQFF	TGCAGCTCTGGACCCAGCGGGGGTTACAATGAGCAGTTCTTC
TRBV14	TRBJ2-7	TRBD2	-	CASSPGLASDEQYF	TGTGCCAGCAGCCCGGGACTAGCGTCTGACGAGCAGTACTTC
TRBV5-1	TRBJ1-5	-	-	CASSLMGGREPQHF	TGCGCCAGCAGCCTTATGGGGGGGCGAGAGCCCCAGCATTTT
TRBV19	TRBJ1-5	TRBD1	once	CATRTGGQPQHF	TGTGCCACAAGAACAGGGGGGCAGCCCCAGCATTTT
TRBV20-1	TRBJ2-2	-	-	CSASTRAFRGELFF	TGCAGTGCTAGTACCCGAGCATTTCGCGGGGAGCTGTTTTTT
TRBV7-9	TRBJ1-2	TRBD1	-	CASSDQQGANVYGYTF	TGTGCCAGCAGCGATCAACAGGGGGCGAACGTCTATGGCTACACCTTC
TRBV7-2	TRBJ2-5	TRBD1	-	CASNSNRGGGETQYF	TGTGCCAGCAACTCGAACCGAGGGGGCGGGGAGACCCAGTACTTC
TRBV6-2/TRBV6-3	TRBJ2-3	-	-	CASSWMGATQYF	TGTGCCAGCAGTTGGATGGGGGCCACGCAGTATTTT
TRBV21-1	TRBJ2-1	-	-	CASSKAGTSGSGEQFF	TGTGCCAGCAGCAAAGCCGGGACTAGCGGGAGCGGGGAGCAGTTCTTC
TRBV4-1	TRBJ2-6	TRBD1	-	CASSQAGTGYSGANVLTF	TGCGCCAGCAGCCAAGCCGGGACAGGGTATTCTGGGGCCAACGTCCTGACTTTC
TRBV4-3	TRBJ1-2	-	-	CASSQDGMGAYGYTF	TGCGCCAGCAGCCAAGATGGGATGGGGGCCTATGGCTACACCTTC
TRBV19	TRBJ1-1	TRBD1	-	CASSIDRDRVNTEAFF	TGTGCCAGTAGTATAGATCGGGACAGAGTGAACACTGAAGCTTTCTTT
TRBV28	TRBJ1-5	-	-	CASTDSGGLSNQPQHF	TGTGCCAGCACGGATTCCGGGGGATTGAGCAATCAGCCCCAGCATTTT
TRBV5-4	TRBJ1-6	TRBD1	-	CASSQGQGAEGSPLHF	TGTGCCAGCAGCCAGGGACAGGGGGCGGAAGGGTCACCCCTCCACTTT